Listed below are T cell receptor beta chains from one sample, sequenced in a study of CD8 T cells in ankylosing spondylitis. Via MiXCR, TCRdb re-called the 5' RACE reads, giving one row per CDR3 protein. This sample carries just under 550,000 distinct CDR3 sequences, roughly 12% of them seen once, and the ten largest clones take 6.8%. What was sequenced was blood, either unsorted or a sorted T cell fraction (not recorded which). The receptors stem from a male donor with ankylosing spondylitis. Both conserved end residues are part of each CDR3. D genes are given only for firm matches. Size tells how often a clone was seen (once, few, many) or the class of an expanded clone, and some rows leave it out.

clone_size	v_call	d_call	j_call	cdr3_aa	cdr3_nt
many	TRBV7-7	TRBD1	TRBJ2-1	CASSLDRDYEQFF	TGTGCCAGCAGCTTGGACAGGGACTATGAGCAGTTCTTC
few	TRBV7-2	-	TRBJ2-4	CASSLEGWDIQYF	TGTGCCAGCAGCTTAGAGGGGTGGGACATTCAGTACTTC
few	TRBV19	-	TRBJ1-2	CASRMTHLGNYGYTF	TGTGCCAGTAGGATGACCCATCTGGGGAACTATGGCTACACCTTC
-	TRBV9	-	TRBJ2-1	CASSARVDAYNEQFF	TGTGCCAGCAGCGCCCGGGTCGACGCCTACAATGAGCAGTTCTTC
-	TRBV18	-	TRBJ2-1	CASSPGAGAGYNEQFF	TGTGCCAGCTCACCAGGAGCCGGGGCCGGTTACAATGAGCAGTTCTTC
few	TRBV28	-	TRBJ2-2	CASSLTVGTGELFF	TGTGCCAGCAGCCTAACGGTCGGCACCGGGGAGCTGTTTTTT
few	TRBV10-3	-	TRBJ2-2	CAISESLAGWPFF	TGTGCCATCAGTGAGTCTTTAGCAGGTTGGCCGTTTTTT
few	TRBV7-8	-	TRBJ2-3	CASSSRLRDTQYF	TGTGCCAGCAGCTCCCGACTGCGAGATACGCAGTATTTT
many	TRBV12-3/TRBV12-4	TRBD1	TRBJ1-2	CASTSREDRGYGYTF	TGTGCCAGCACCTCGAGGGAGGACAGGGGCTATGGCTACACCTTC
few	TRBV10-3	TRBD2	TRBJ2-3	CAIRTDGPGTSGRVPTTDTQYF	TGTGCCATCAGGACCGACGGGCCCGGGACTAGCGGGAGAGTCCCCACCACAGATACGCAGTATTTT
-	TRBV6-2/TRBV6-3	TRBD1	TRBJ2-1	CASRLGQGMNEQFF	TGTGCCAGCAGATTAGGACAGGGGATGAATGAGCAGTTCTTC
-	TRBV2	TRBD2	TRBJ2-1	CASRKLAGLGNEQFF	TGTGCCAGCAGGAAGCTAGCGGGCCTTGGGAATGAGCAGTTCTTC
few	TRBV27	-	TRBJ2-7	CASSLTRGEGFYF	TGTGCCAGCAGTTTAACCCGGGGAGAGGGGTTTTACTTC
-	TRBV7-8	TRBD1	TRBJ1-5	CASSLDGQGYQPQHF	TGTGCCAGCAGCTTAGATGGACAGGGCTATCAGCCCCAGCATTTT
-	TRBV12-3/TRBV12-4	-	TRBJ2-3	CASSPRLAGDTDTQYF	TGTGCCAGCAGTCCCCGACTAGCAGGGGACACAGATACGCAGTATTTT
few	TRBV20-1	TRBD2	TRBJ2-1	CSASGGSRNRYNEQFF	TGCAGTGCTAGTGGCGGGAGCCGAAACCGTTACAATGAGCAGTTCTTC
many	TRBV7-2	TRBD1	TRBJ2-1	CASSTNRGLGNEQFF	TGTGCCAGCAGCACAAACAGGGGTCTCGGGAATGAGCAGTTCTTC
many	TRBV7-9	-	TRBJ1-4	CASSLAVNEKLFF	TGTGCCAGCAGCTTAGCTGTCAATGAAAAACTGTTTTTT
few	TRBV12-3/TRBV12-4	TRBD2	TRBJ2-5	CASSWSAGAEETQYF	TGTGCCAGCAGCTGGTCGGCGGGAGCGGAAGAGACCCAGTACTTC
few	TRBV5-1	TRBD2	TRBJ2-3	CASSLGRSGTGSTDTQYF	TGCGCCAGCAGCTTGGGTCGGAGCGGGACCGGGAGCACAGATACGCAGTATTTT
few	TRBV2	-	TRBJ1-1	CASSPIRTGNTEAFF	TGTGCCAGCAGTCCAATTCGGACGGGGAACACTGAAGCTTTCTTT
-	TRBV20-1	-	TRBJ2-3	CSAQQDTDTQYF	TGCAGTGCCCAACAGGACACAGATACGCAGTATTTT
many	TRBV3-1	TRBD2	TRBJ2-5	CATSQREVKETQYF	TGTGCCACCTCCCAGCGGGAGGTTAAAGAGACCCAGTACTTC
many	TRBV7-9	-	TRBJ2-3	CASSRGERTVLDTQYF	TGTGCCAGCAGCCGAGGGGAGCGGACCGTCTTGGATACGCAGTATTTT
-	TRBV5-4	-	TRBJ2-2	CASSWDQNTGELFF	TGTGCCAGCAGCTGGGACCAGAACACCGGGGAGCTGTTTTTT
-	TRBV18	-	TRBJ1-1	CASSPTQDTEAFF	TGTGCCAGCTCCCCTACTCAGGACACTGAAGCTTTCTTT
many	TRBV24-1	TRBD1	TRBJ1-5	CATSSDAGGQPQHF	TGTGCCACCAGTTCAGACGCAGGGGGCCAGCCCCAGCATTTT
-	TRBV20-1	-	TRBJ2-5	CSGQIPGETQYF	TGCAGTGGTCAAATCCCCGGAGAGACCCAGTACTTC
-	TRBV7-9	TRBD2	TRBJ2-1	CASSPSIAVAGSEQFF	TGTGCCAGCAGCCCATCGATAGCCGTAGCGGGATCTGAGCAGTTCTTC
-	TRBV12-3/TRBV12-4	-	TRBJ1-2	CASSLSISYGYTF	TGTGCCAGCAGTCTGTCCATTTCCTATGGCTACACCTTC
-	TRBV3-1	-	TRBJ2-7	CASSQGFRGPYEQYF	TGTGCCAGCAGCCAAGGGTTTAGGGGACCCTACGAGCAGTACTTC
-	TRBV12-3/TRBV12-4	TRBD1	TRBJ1-5	CASSPTGDQPQHF	TGTGCCAGCAGCCCCACAGGGGATCAGCCCCAGCATTTT
few	TRBV12-3/TRBV12-4	-	TRBJ2-4	CASTLYPRDLKNIQYF	TGTGCCAGCACCTTATATCCCCGGGACTTAAAAAACATTCAGTACTTC
-	TRBV12-3/TRBV12-4	-	TRBJ1-1	CASSLRYSSIEAFF	TGTGCCAGCAGTTTACGATACAGCTCAATTGAAGCTTTCTTT
few	TRBV20-1	-	TRBJ2-7	CSARDRAGGGEQYF	TGCAGTGCTAGAGATAGGGCTGGAGGGGGGGAGCAGTACTTC
few	TRBV20-1	-	TRBJ2-5	CSARDRVAAETQYF	TGCAGTGCTAGAGACAGGGTGGCGGCGGAGACCCAGTACTTC
-	TRBV5-1	TRBD2	TRBJ2-1	CASSLAIFSGRSYNEQFF	TGCGCCAGCAGCTTGGCCATTTTTAGCGGGAGATCCTACAATGAGCAGTTCTTC
few	TRBV20-1	-	TRBJ1-2	CSANRVRTTLNYGYTF	TGCAGTGCTAACAGGGTTCGAACAACCCTTAACTATGGCTACACCTTC
-	TRBV5-1	-	TRBJ1-1	CASSLEWGTEAFF	TGCGCCAGCAGCTTGGAGTGGGGCACTGAAGCTTTCTTT
few	TRBV12-3/TRBV12-4	TRBD2	TRBJ2-5	CASSQPTRETETQYF	TGTGCCAGCAGTCAGCCCACGCGGGAGACGGAGACCCAGTACTTC
-	TRBV11-2	-	TRBJ2-3	CASSLESPGVISDTQYF	TGTGCCAGCAGCTTAGAGTCTCCGGGAGTAATATCAGATACGCAGTATTTT
-	TRBV27	TRBD2	TRBJ2-7	CASSFRGLAGKSYEQYF	TGTGCCAGCAGTTTCCGCGGACTAGCGGGAAAGTCCTACGAGCAGTACTTC